The 24 T cell receptor beta chains presented below share a single source sample, sequenced in a study of cytomegalovirus exposure and HLA in healthy donors. This PCR relied on a set of 60 Vbeta primers and 13 Jbeta primers. The method was immunoSEQ multiplex PCR; TCRdb's version includes in-frame clones alone and lacks a portion of them. The sample has about 130,000 clones, 81% seen once. Sequenced: PBMCs. The receptors were sampled from a man aged 18 to 35 in good health and CMV-seronegative.

This sequence joins TRBV6-5 and TRBJ1-2, with 8 bases matching TRBD1. The germline V gene has CDR1 MNHEY and CDR2 SVGAGI. The CDR3 length is 16 residues. The trim removed 4 bases at V and 0 bases at J, leaving 7 bases unmatched. The CDR3 loop is CASSSRGPDPNYGYTF. CDR3 coding DNA: TGTGCCAGCAGTTCCAGGGGGCCCGACCCTAACTATGGCTACACCTTC.

The genes are TRBV10-1 and TRBJ1-5, with 7 bases lining up with TRBD1. This CDR3 contains 17 residues. CDR1 WNHNN and CDR2 SYGVQD come from the germline V gene (reference sequence). V gave up 4 bases and J gave up 0 bases; unmatched junction bases: 9. CDR3 region: CASSVFGTVYSNQPQHF. The CDR3 DNA follows: TGCGCCAGCAGTGTATTCGGGACAGTATATAGCAATCAGCCCCAGCATTTT.

This clone occurred once. The chain employs TRBV2 and TRBJ2-1; D might be TRBD1 (6 bases). V was clipped by 3 bases and J by 12 bases, with 21 bases between them. CDR3 length equals 15 residues. Per the germline V gene, CDR1 is SNHLY and CDR2 is FYNNEI. The CDR3 sequence is CASSDRGRVQSRQFF. In DNA form, the CDR3 reads TGTGCCAGCAGTGACAGGGGTCGGGTACAAAGTCGGCAGTTCTTC.

V gene TRBV6-1 combines with J gene TRBJ1-5, with TRBD1 as a possible D gene (6 bases). Germline V CDR1 and CDR2: MNHNS, SASEGT. CDR3 length: 14 amino acids. The V gene lost 6 bases and the J gene lost 5 bases, with 14 bases spanning the gap. CDR3 DNA: TGTGCCAGCAGAGCGGACAGTCCCTATCAGCCCCAGCATTTT. Translating gives CASRADSPYQPQHF.

The rearrangement uses TRBV28 and TRBJ2-7; 11 bases agree with TRBD1. The CDR3 totals 13 residues. V was clipped by 8 bases and J by 5 bases; unmatched bases: 5. CDR1 MDHEN and CDR2 SYDVKM come from the germline V gene. The CDR3 nucleotides read TGTGCCAGCTCCCAGGGACAGGGGGACGAGCAGTACTTC. This codes for CASSQGQGDEQYF.

The table lists this clone with a few counts. This sequence joins TRBV23-1 and TRBJ2-7; possible D gene TRBD1, 5 bases. TRBV23-1 is sorted into the ORF group, with uncertain function. CDR3 length: 18 residues. V shed 1 base and J shed 2 bases, with 21 bases lying between them. DNA for the CDR3: TGCGCCAGCAGTCAATTGGTTTCACAGGTTAAGTCCCCCTACGAGCAGTACTTC. Encoded protein: CASSQLVSQVKSPYEQYF.

The chain joins TRBV5-4 to TRBJ1-3, with D unresolved. CDR1 and CDR2 from the germline V gene are SGHNT and YYREEE (reference sequence). Trimming pared 0 bases from V and 4 bases from J, leaving 14 bases between. This CDR3 is built from 16 residues. DNA for the CDR3: TGTGCCAGCAGCTTGGCCAAGGGAGCGGGAGGAAACACCATATATTTT. Amino acid sequence: CASSLAKGAGGNTIYF.

The chain recombines TRBV5-1 with TRBJ1-4; D might be TRBD1 (5 bases). CDR1 SGHRS and CDR2 YFSETQ come from the germline V gene. Trimming shortened V by 0 bases and J by 7 bases, and 16 bases separated the two germline ends. CDR3 length: 16 amino acids. For the CDR3, the DNA is TGCGCCAGCAGCTTGGCCGGGGGGGTCCCCCTTGAAAAACTGTTTTTT. Translation: CASSLAGGVPLEKLFF.

The DNA for the CDR3 is TGTGCCAGCAGTGAAAGTGGAGGGGCGGCGTATGGCTACACCTTC. It yields the protein CASSESGGAAYGYTF. This chain links TRBV25-1 with TRBJ1-2; weak D call: TRBD1 (5 bases). V was clipped by 2 bases and J by 5 bases, with 15 bases between them. The CDR3 is made up of 15 amino acids. From germline, CDR1 is MGHDK and CDR2 SYGVNS.

Concerning this clone itself: No conserved phenylalanine or tryptophan ends this CDR3, so it is likely a read error. The V and J genes are TRBV7-2 and TRBJ1-1; perhaps TRBD1 as D (5 bases). V gave up 0 bases and J gave up 6 bases, with 14 bases separating them. The CDR3 is 15 amino acids. CDR1 and CDR2 from the germline V gene are SGHTA and FQGNSA. The CDR3 is CASSLALSGRSEAFL. CDR3 in DNA: TGTGCCAGCAGCTTAGCTCTGTCAGGGAGGTCTGAAGCTTTCCTT.

This clone was counted a few times. The V gene is TRBV28, the J gene TRBJ1-2; the D gene is possibly TRBD1 (5 bases). This CDR3 region has 13 residues. Germline CDR1 and CDR2: MDHEN and SYDVKM. V was pared by 1 base and J by 2 bases, with 5 bases between. CDR3: CASSLSGNYGYTF. In DNA form, the CDR3 reads TGTGCCAGCAGTTTATCAGGGAACTATGGCTACACCTTC.

The chain is built from TRBV10-3 and TRBJ1-2, with D maybe TRBD1 (5 bases). This CDR3 comprises 17 residues. The V end lost 3 bases, the J end lost 2 bases, and 19 bases lay between the germline ends. In germline, CDR1 is ENHRY, CDR2 SYGVKD. The CDR3 bases are TGTGCCATCAGTGATCCCCAAGGGGAGGGTGCGAACTATGGCTACACCTTC. Translating it yields CAISDPQGEGANYGYTF.

The CDR3 coding sequence is TGTGCCAGCAGTTTTAGACAGGGGGGAACCTACGAGCAGTACTTC. Residues: CASSFRQGGTYEQYF. The chain is built from TRBV28 and TRBJ2-7; 9 bases align to TRBD1. The CDR3 spans 15 residues. CDR1 and CDR2 from the germline V gene are MDHEN and SYDVKM. Germline trimming cut 3 bases from V and 2 bases from J; bases unmatched to any gene: 5. The whole variable domain, filled in from reference TRBV28 and TRBJ2-7, reads DVKVTQSSRYLVKRTGEKVFLECVQDMDHENMFWYRQDPGLGLRLIYFSYDVKMKEKGDIPEGYSVSREKKERFSLILESASTNQTSMYLCASSFRQGGTYEQYFGPGTRLTVT.

This CDR3 reads CASSTREDSEAFF. CDR3 sequence (DNA): TGTGCCAGCAGTACCCGGGAGGACAGTGAAGCTTTCTTT. The gene calls are TRBV28 and TRBJ1-1, with D possibly matching TRBD1 (6 bases). Per the germline V gene, CDR1 is MDHEN and CDR2 is SYDVKM. V was clipped by 5 bases and J by 7 bases, with 14 bases between them. The CDR3 consists of 13 residues. The full variable domain, rest sourced from reference TRBV28 and TRBJ1-1, is DVKVTQSSRYLVKRTGEKVFLECVQDMDHENMFWYRQDPGLGLRLIYFSYDVKMKEKGDIPEGYSVSREKKERFSLILESASTNQTSMYLCASSTREDSEAFFGQGTRLTVV.

The chain links TRBV4-3 to TRBJ2-5; 9 bases fit TRBD1. The CDR3 loop spans 17 amino acids. V was clipped by 1 base and J by 6 bases; unmatched bases: 12. Germline CDR1 and CDR2: LGHNA and YSLEER. The CDR3 region is CASSQVGWDRDLQTQYF. In nucleotides, the CDR3 is TGCGCCAGCAGCCAAGTGGGTTGGGACAGGGATCTCCAGACCCAGTACTTC.

The genes are TRBV6-5 and TRBJ2-5, with D possibly TRBD2 on 6 matching bases. This CDR3 has 14 amino acids. V lost 5 bases and J lost 5, with 15 bases in between. CDR1 and CDR2 from the germline V gene are MNHEY and SVGAGI. The CDR3 loop is CASSTGLASETQYF. DNA for the CDR3: TGTGCCAGCAGTACGGGACTGGCCTCGGAGACCCAGTACTTC.

This clone occurred once. This chain uses TRBV9 with TRBJ2-1; TRBD2 aligns across 8 bases. The V and J ends lost 3 bases and 0 bases, in that order; junction bases with no gene match: 11. CDR3 length: 18 amino acids. The germline V gene encodes CDR1 SGDLS and CDR2 YYNGEE. The CDR3 reads CASSDSGGLHLSYNEQFF. CDR3 bases: TGTGCCAGCAGCGACAGCGGGGGACTCCACCTCTCCTACAATGAGCAGTTCTTC.

The V call is TRBV4-3, the J call TRBJ1-2, with TRBD1 as a possible D gene (5 bases). The V and J ends lost 0 bases and 5 bases respectively, with 13 bases between them. Germline V CDR1 and CDR2: LGHNA, YSLEER. The CDR3 loop spans 15 amino acids. The CDR3 nucleotides are TGCGCCAGCAGCCAAGATATTGGGGGGGATTATGGCTACACCTTC. This sequence encodes CASSQDIGGDYGYTF.

The rearrangement links TRBV2 to TRBJ2-5, with 16 bases aligning to TRBD2. After removal of 7 bases from V and 5 bases from J, the junction contained 16 bases not matched to a gene. This CDR3 has 19 residues. Germline CDR1 SNHLY, CDR2 FYNNEI. The CDR3 loop is CASKLVFSGLAGGVETQYF. CDR3 bases: TGTGCCAGCAAATTAGTCTTCTCGGGACTAGCGGGGGGGGTTGAGACCCAGTACTTC.

This clone was detected a few times. The chain is built from TRBV6-1 and TRBJ1-5; 7 bases map to TRBD1. The CDR3 runs 13 residues. J was trimmed by 7 bases and V by 5 bases; bases with no gene match: 5. Per the germline V gene, CDR1 is MNHNS and CDR2 is SASEGT. CDR3 bases: TGTGCCAGCAGTAAAGGGGGCTTGCAGCCCCAGCATTTT. It codes for CASSKGGLQPQHF.

The CDR3 sequence is CASSGTGGNYGYTF. As DNA, the CDR3 is TGCGCCAGCAGTGGGACAGGGGGTAACTATGGCTACACCTTC. The chain carries TRBV4-3 and TRBJ1-2; TRBD1 matches 11 bases. This CDR3 comprises 14 residues. From germline, CDR1 is LGHNA and CDR2 YSLEER. The V and J ends lost 6 bases and 1 base, in that order; junction bases with no gene match: 1.

The V gene is TRBV6-1, the J gene TRBJ2-7; TRBD1 is a possible D gene (6 bases). The CDR3 runs 16 residues. V lost 3 bases to trimming and J lost 3 bases, with 18 bases between them. The germline CDR1 and CDR2 sequences are MNHNS and SASEGT. CDR3 DNA sequence: TGTGCCAGCAGTGAGAGGACAGAGTTGAGGGTCTACGAGCAGTACTTC. The encoded protein is CASSERTELRVYEQYF.

The chain uses TRBV10-1 and TRBJ2-5; a possible D gene is TRBD1 (6 bases). From germline, CDR1 is WNHNN and CDR2 SYGVQD (reference sequence). Trimming took off 6 bases at V and 4 bases at J, with 15 bases between the two ends. CDR3 length: 14 amino acids. The CDR3 reads CASRDSSKRETQYF. DNA of the CDR3: TGCGCCAGCAGGGACAGTTCGAAGAGAGAGACCCAGTACTTC.

This chain joins TRBV27 and TRBJ1-2; TRBD1 might be the D (5 bases). Trimming stripped 6 bases from V and 5 bases from J, with 13 bases between. CDR3 length equals 13 residues. Germline CDR1 is MNHEY and CDR2 is SMNVEV (reference sequence). The CDR3 region is CASRPPGPYGYTF. The CDR3 DNA reads TGTGCCAGCAGACCTCCAGGGCCATATGGCTACACCTTC.